A single sample gave rise to the 23 T cell receptor beta chains below, sequenced in a study of T cell responses to AZD1222 COVID-19 vaccine. Generated by immunoSEQ multiplex PCR, the TCRdb table keeps only in-frame clones and is missing some. This table has 80,000 to 95,000 clones, about 90% appearing once. The input for sequencing was peripheral blood, taken on day 0 of AZD1222 vaccination. The source of these receptors is an adult in good health.

This chain links TRBV19 with TRBJ1-1; 10 nucleotides align to TRBD1. The CDR3 runs to 14 residues. Trimming cost V 3 bases and J 5 bases; bases outside gene matches: 3. In germline, CDR1 is LNHDA, CDR2 SQIVND (reference sequence). Here the CDR3 reads CASSMDRGGTEAFF. As DNA, the CDR3 is TGTGCCAGTAGTATGGACAGGGGGGGAACTGAAGCTTTCTTT.

This chain links TRBV27 with TRBJ2-1; D remains ambiguous. This CDR3 comprises 18 residues. CDR1 is MNHEY, CDR2 SMNVEV, per germline (reference sequence). V lost 1 base, J lost 3 bases, and 19 bases lay in between. The CDR3 spells CASSLWAPNQEVYNEQFF. In DNA form, the CDR3 reads TGTGCCAGCAGTTTATGGGCCCCAAACCAGGAAGTCTACAATGAGCAGTTCTTC.

The chain employs TRBV15 and TRBJ1-4; TRBD1 aligns across 8 bases. Germline values: CDR1 LNHNV, CDR2 YYDKDF (reference sequence). After removal of 1 base from V and 5 bases from J, the junction contained 9 bases not matched to a gene. This CDR3 has 17 residues. The CDR3 loop is CATSRGGRQGRNEKLFF. The CDR3 coding sequence is TGTGCCACCAGCAGAGGGGGCAGACAGGGGAGGAATGAAAAACTGTTTTTT.

The V call is TRBV7-9, the J call TRBJ1-5; maybe TRBD1 (6 bases). The V end lost 3 bases, the J end lost 7 bases, and 13 bases lay between the germline ends. Germline loops: CDR1 SEHNR, CDR2 FQNEAQ (reference sequence). The CDR3 is 14 amino acids. The chain's CDR3 is CASSLGGGGQPQHF. In nucleotides, the CDR3 is TGTGCCAGCAGCTTGGGGGGCGGGGGGCAGCCCCAGCATTTT.

The chain uses TRBV19 and TRBJ1-2, with D perhaps TRBD1 (6 bases). The CDR3 is made up of 16 amino acids. Looked up from germline, CDR1 is LNHDA and CDR2 is SQIVND (reference sequence). Trimming shortened V by 3 bases and J by 2 bases, and 16 bases separated the two germline ends. The CDR3 spells CASSILAGATNYGYTF. As DNA, the CDR3 is TGTGCCAGTAGTATCCTCGCGGGGGCGACCAACTATGGCTACACCTTC.

This chain links TRBV13 with TRBJ1-2, with D possibly TRBD1 on 6 matching bases. The V gene lost 2 bases and the J gene lost 5 bases, with 18 bases spanning the gap. Germline loops: CDR1 PRHDT, CDR2 FYEKMQ (reference sequence). CDR3 size: 16 residues. CDR3 nucleotide sequence: TGTGCCAGCAGCTTAAGGGGAGGACAGTTAAAATATGGCTACACCTTC. The encoded protein is CASSLRGGQLKYGYTF. Full variable domain (missing parts from reference TRBV13 and TRBJ1-2): AAGVIQSPRHLIKEKRETATLKCYPIPRHDTVYWYQQGPGQDPQFLISFYEKMQSDKGSIPDRFSAQQFSDYHSELNMSSLELGDSALYFCASSLRGGQLKYGYTFGSGTRLTVV.

The chain recombines TRBV12-3 or TRBV12-4 with TRBJ2-7, with D tentatively TRBD2 (6 bases). The CDR3 has 13 residues. Trimming pared 7 bases from V and 6 bases from J, leaving 16 bases between. The CDR3 here is CASNLGGAGEQYF. The CDR3 DNA is TGTGCCAGCAATTTGGGGGGAGCGGGCGAGCAGTACTTC.

This chain joins TRBV19 and TRBJ1-1; a weak D match, TRBD1 (5 bases). V lost 8 bases to trimming and J lost 6 bases, with 16 bases between them. The germline CDR1 and CDR2 sequences are LNHDA and SQIVND (reference sequence). CDR3 length equals 13 residues. CDR3 residues: CASWGEGTPEAFF. CDR3 sequence (DNA): TGTGCCAGTTGGGGAGAGGGGACCCCTGAAGCTTTCTTT.

This chain joins TRBV29-1 and TRBJ1-1, with D hard to call. The CDR3 consists of 14 residues. V was trimmed by 0 bases and J by 1 base, leaving 9 bases between them. CDR1 is SQVTM and CDR2 is ANQGSEA in the germline V gene. DNA of the CDR3: TGCAGCGTTGAAGAAAACCGGGCGAACACTGAAGCTTTCTTT. This translates into CSVEENRANTEAFF.

The chain combines TRBV5-6 with TRBJ1-1; 7 bases fit TRBD1. The CDR3 consists of 15 residues. CDR1 and CDR2 (germline): SGHDT, YYEEEE. The V gene end was trimmed by 3 bases and the J gene end by 4 bases; junction bases not matched to a gene: 9. This CDR3 is CASSSLPRDSTEAFF. The CDR3 DNA follows: TGTGCCAGCAGCTCCCTACCCCGGGACAGCACTGAAGCTTTCTTT.

This clone was observed a single time. The rearrangement uses TRBV5-4 and TRBJ2-1; unclear D gene. The CDR3 is 15 amino acids. Trimming shortened V by 3 bases and J by 5 bases, and 15 bases separated the two germline ends. Germline V gives CDR1 SGHNT, CDR2 YYREEE (reference sequence). The CDR3 loop is CASSSRRRTNNEQFF. CDR3 coding DNA: TGTGCCAGCAGCTCAAGAAGACGAACGAACAATGAGCAGTTCTTC.

The count of this clone is one. CDR3: CASSTDPGGKYTF. The CDR3 DNA reads TGTGCCAGCAGTACCGACCCCGGGGGGAAGTACACCTTC. This chain uses TRBV27 with TRBJ1-2, with a possible D match to TRBD1 (5 bases). V shed 5 bases and J shed 11 bases, with 18 bases lying between them. The CDR3 runs 13 residues. The germline V gene has CDR1 MNHEY and CDR2 SMNVEV (reference sequence).

The chain has TRBV6-1 and TRBJ1-1; D is undetermined. Germline V CDR1 and CDR2: MNHNS, SASEGT. CDR3 length: 17 residues. V was trimmed by 0 bases and J by 6 bases, leaving 20 bases between them. The CDR3 sequence is CASSEALFAGPGSEAFF. The CDR3, as DNA: TGTGCCAGCAGTGAAGCCCTTTTCGCCGGACCCGGCTCTGAAGCTTTCTTT.

The chain joins TRBV7-9 to TRBJ1-2; D is ambiguous. Per germline, CDR1 SEHNR and CDR2 FQNEAQ (reference sequence). This CDR3 is 13 amino acids long. Trimming left V 1 base short and J 4 bases short, with 7 bases between. For the CDR3, the DNA is TGTGCCAGCAGCTTAGGACTAGGCTATGGCTACACCTTC. As protein: CASSLGLGYGYTF.

This chain connects TRBV7-2 to TRBJ1-2; no reliable D call. The CDR3 has 13 amino acids. Trimming removed 1 base from V and 7 bases from J, with 10 bases in between. Per the germline V gene, CDR1 is SGHTA and CDR2 is FQGNSA. Here the CDR3 reads CASSLVADSGYTF. CDR3 nucleotide sequence: TGTGCCAGCAGCTTAGTTGCAGACTCTGGCTACACCTTC.

The chain employs TRBV7-9 and TRBJ1-3, with D possibly matching TRBD1 (6 bases). CDR1 is SEHNR and CDR2 is FQNEAQ in the germline V gene (reference sequence). CDR3 size: 16 residues. Between the trimmed V and J ends, which lost 2 bases and 4 bases, there was a span of 15 bases. The CDR3 DNA follows: TGTGCCAGCAGCTTAAGTAGAGGGGGAATCGGAAACACCATATATTTT. Its translation: CASSLSRGGIGNTIYF.

The genes are TRBV12-3 or TRBV12-4 and TRBJ1-2, with unresolved D. The CDR3 has 13 amino acids. Trimming left V 3 bases short and J 4 bases short, with 9 bases between. Here the CDR3 reads CASSFLGFYGYTF. CDR3 nucleotides: TGTGCCAGCAGTTTCTTAGGGTTCTATGGCTACACCTTC.

This chain connects TRBV5-4 to TRBJ1-2; D is uncertain. V lost 1 base, J lost 8 bases, and 12 bases lay in between. Per germline, CDR1 SGHNT and CDR2 YYREEE (reference sequence). There are 13 residues in the CDR3. The CDR3 loop is CASSLRAFEGYTF. CDR3 sequence (DNA): TGTGCCAGCAGCTTGCGAGCCTTTGAGGGCTACACCTTC.

V and J are TRBV2 and TRBJ1-2, with a weak D call TRBD1 (6 bases). The CDR3 is 13 residues long. Germline V CDR1 and CDR2: SNHLY, FYNNEI. Deletions cut 6 bases from V and 3 bases from J, with 11 bases between. Here the CDR3 reads CASSPDSYYGYTF. CDR3 coding DNA: TGTGCCAGCAGCCCGGACAGTTACTATGGCTACACCTTC. Full variable domain (missing parts from reference TRBV2 and TRBJ1-2): EPEVTQTPSHQVTQMGQEVILRCVPISNHLYFYWYRQILGQKVEFLVSFYNNEISEKSEIFDDQFSVERPDGSNFTLKIRSTKLEDSAMYFCASSPDSYYGYTFGSGTRLTVV.

V gene TRBV7-3 combines with J gene TRBJ2-1; D is ambiguous. The CDR3 has 15 amino acids. Trimming stripped 6 bases from V and 0 bases from J, with 12 bases between. Germline V gene sequence: CDR1 SGHTA, CDR2 FQGTGA. The CDR3 reads CASSPGIASYNEQFF. CDR3 in DNA: TGTGCCAGCAGTCCTGGAATCGCCTCCTACAATGAGCAGTTCTTC.

The chain combines TRBV24-1 with TRBJ2-6, with TRBD1 as a possible D gene (5 bases). Trimming removed 5 bases from V and 9 bases from J, with 19 bases in between. CDR3 length: 16 residues. The germline V gene has CDR1 KGHDR and CDR2 SFDVKD. The CDR3 is CATSGSREGKGNVLTF. The CDR3 coding sequence is TGTGCCACCAGTGGTAGCAGGGAAGGGAAAGGCAACGTCCTGACTTTC.

V and J are TRBV19 and TRBJ2-2; no definite D call. CDR1 and CDR2 from the germline V gene are LNHDA and SQIVND (reference sequence). The CDR3 is 17 residues long. V was trimmed by 0 bases and J by 4 bases, leaving 15 bases between them. CDR3 nucleotide sequence: TGTGCCAGTAGTATAGATCGGGTCGCGATAGGCACCGGGGAGCTGTTTTTT. Translating it yields CASSIDRVAIGTGELFF. Full variable domain (outside the CDR3, taken from reference TRBV19 and TRBJ2-2): DGGITQSPKYLFRKEGQNVTLSCEQNLNHDAMYWYRQDPGQGLRLIYYSQIVNDFQKGDIAEGYSVSREKKESFPLTVTSAQKNPTAFYLCASSIDRVAIGTGELFFGEGSRLTVL.

V gene TRBV5-4 combines with J gene TRBJ1-4, with D possibly being TRBD1 (6 bases). Germline V CDR1 and CDR2: SGHNT, YYREEE (reference sequence). Deletions cut 3 bases from V and 6 bases from J, with 15 bases between. This CDR3 is built from 15 residues. DNA of the CDR3: TGTGCCAGCAGCTCATACAGGGAAGGGGATGAAAAACTGTTTTTT. It translates to CASSSYREGDEKLFF.